One sample yielded the 30 T cell receptor beta chains listed below, sequenced in a study of T cells in localized non-small cell lung cancer. Measured with immunoSEQ multiplex PCR; TCRdb has only the in-frame clones, and not every one. The sample holds roughly 34,000 clones; 86% are singletons and the top ten take around 4.2%. The sample was peripheral blood, taken before any cancer treatment. These receptors were obtained from a male donor aged 60 or over with stage III lung adenocarcinoma.

This clone has more than one count but fewer than ten. One junction end disagrees with the germline gene, perhaps due to a read error. V and J are TRBV7-7 and TRBJ2-7; D is perhaps TRBD2 (6 bases). CDR3 size: 13 residues. Germline loops: CDR1 SSHAT, CDR2 FNYEAQ (reference sequence). In nucleotides, the CDR3 is TGTGCTAGCAGCTTAGGGATGGGGACTGAGCAGTACTTC. It specifies CASSLGMGTEQYF.

This sequence joins TRBV7-6 and TRBJ1-3; TRBD1 matches at 12 bases. The CDR3 is 16 amino acids. After removal of 5 bases from V and 3 bases from J, the junction contained 5 bases not matched to a gene. Per germline, CDR1 SGHVS and CDR2 FNYEAQ. The CDR3 region is CASSAGTGGRGNTIYF. The CDR3 DNA is TGTGCCAGCAGCGCAGGGACAGGGGGCCGTGGAAACACCATATATTTT.

V gene TRBV28 combines with J gene TRBJ2-5, with D uncertain. Germline CDR1 and CDR2: MDHEN and SYDVKM. The V and J ends lost 2 bases and 5 bases respectively, with 3 bases between them. This CDR3 has 11 residues. CDR3 residues: CASSLKETQYF. DNA of the CDR3: TGTGCCAGCAGTTTAAAGGAGACCCAGTACTTC.

J is TRBJ1-4 and V is TRBV28; perhaps TRBD1 as D (6 bases). V lost 5 bases and J lost 3, with 10 bases in between. This CDR3 is 14 amino acids long. Germline assignment: CDR1 MDHEN and CDR2 SYDVKM. The CDR3 DNA reads as TGTGCCAGCAGTGAGACAGGTTCTAATGAAAAACTGTTTTTT. Amino acids: CASSETGSNEKLFF.

This clone was found once. The chain combines TRBV5-6 with TRBJ2-2, with D possibly TRBD1 on 7 matching bases. The CDR3 length is 16 residues. V gave up 3 bases and J gave up 3 bases, with 15 bases separating them. Germline V gene lookup returns CDR1 SGHDT and CDR2 YYEEEE. The CDR3 nucleotides are TGTGCCAGCAGCTCCAGGACCAGGGGGGACACCGGGGAGCTGTTTTTT. It specifies CASSSRTRGDTGELFF.

The chain links TRBV6-6 to TRBJ1-2; TRBD1 agrees at 9 bases. V gave up 6 bases and J gave up 6 bases; unmatched junction bases: 11. From germline, CDR1 is MNHNY and CDR2 SVGAGI (reference sequence). The CDR3 loop spans 15 amino acids. The CDR3 DNA is TGTGCCAGCAGGAAAGCCGGGACAGGGATTAATGGCTACACCTTC. It codes for CASRKAGTGINGYTF.

V and J are TRBV28 and TRBJ1-2; D ambiguous. The CDR3 consists of 12 residues. Germline V lookup: CDR1 MDHEN, CDR2 SYDVKM. Deletions cut 8 bases from V and 5 bases from J, with 12 bases between. CDR3 in DNA: TGTGCCAGCGCAGCAGGAGTTTATGGCTACACCTTC. This encodes CASAAGVYGYTF.

The chain carries TRBV27 and TRBJ1-2; D perhaps matches TRBD1 (6 bases). The V gene's germline CDR1 is MNHEY and CDR2 SMNVEV (reference sequence). V dropped 8 bases and J dropped 3 bases, with 16 bases sitting between them. This CDR3 spans 14 amino acids. Here the CDR3 DNA reads TGTGCCAGCGGTAAACAGGGTTTAGACTATGGCTACACCTTC. Its translation: CASGKQGLDYGYTF.

V gene TRBV7-8 combines with J gene TRBJ2-7; either TRBD1 or TRBD2 may fit D (6 bases each). Trimming removed 9 bases from V and 5 bases from J, with 17 bases in between. Germline V CDR1 and CDR2: SGHVS, FQNEAQ. This CDR3 has 13 amino acids. In nucleotides, the CDR3 is TGTGCCAGTGACCCGGGGGCACGAAACGAGCAGTACTTC. Its translation: CASDPGARNEQYF.

The chain has TRBV27 and TRBJ2-2; unclear D gene. V shed 8 bases and J shed 1 base, with 8 bases lying between them. Germline values: CDR1 MNHEY, CDR2 SMNVEV (reference sequence). This CDR3 region has 13 residues. The CDR3 protein is CASGNWNTGELFF. CDR3 DNA: TGTGCCAGCGGAAACTGGAACACCGGGGAGCTGTTTTTT.

This clone was detected a few times. The chain carries TRBV27 and TRBJ2-5; 9 nucleotides line up with TRBD2. The CDR3 extends over 16 amino acids. Germline V gene sequence: CDR1 MNHEY, CDR2 SMNVEV (reference sequence). With V trimmed by 3 bases and J by 5 bases, 10 bases remained unmatched. CDR3 region: CASSFGRGGSGETQYF. The CDR3, as DNA: TGTGCCAGCAGTTTTGGGCGGGGGGGCAGCGGTGAGACCCAGTACTTC.

V usage is TRBV5-1 and J usage is TRBJ2-3; D may be TRBD1 or TRBD2 (5 bases each). Deletions cut 7 bases from V and 3 bases from J, with 18 bases between. The CDR3 loop spans 15 amino acids. Germline loops: CDR1 SGHRS, CDR2 YFSETQ. The CDR3 reads CASGSRDRKTDTQYF. CDR3 DNA: TGCGCCAGCGGAAGCCGGGACCGAAAAACAGATACGCAGTATTTT.

The chain employs TRBV4-1 and TRBJ2-7; the match to TRBD2 covers 8 bases. The CDR3 consists of 17 residues. The junction had 8 bases not matched to a gene; V was cut back by 0 bases and J by 1 base. The germline V gene has CDR1 MGHRA and CDR2 YSYEKL. CDR3 amino acids: CASSQEPPTSASYEQYF. The DNA of the CDR3 is TGCGCCAGCAGCCAAGAGCCCCCGACTAGCGCTTCCTACGAGCAGTACTTC.

The chain has TRBV21-1 and TRBJ1-2. TRBV21-1 corresponds to a pseudogene. CDR3 length: 13 amino acids. The chain's CDR3 is CASSKWTVDGYTF. The CDR3 bases are TGTGCCAGCAGCAAGTGGACGGTTGATGGCTACACCTTC.

This rearrangement joins TRBV14 to TRBJ1-2, with 8 bases lining up with TRBD1. With V trimmed by 2 bases and J by 7 bases, 6 bases remained unmatched. This CDR3 comprises 14 residues. Germline-derived CDR1 and CDR2 are SGHDN and FVKESK. The DNA of the CDR3 is TGTGCCAGCAGCCAATACCAGGGGGCTGGTGGCTACACCTTC. Amino acid sequence: CASSQYQGAGGYTF.

V is TRBV9 and J is TRBJ2-1, with TRBD2 matching 15 bases. Trimming removed 4 bases from V and 7 bases from J; junction bases left unmatched: 6. Germline-derived CDR1 and CDR2 are SGDLS and YYNGEE. The CDR3 length is 16 residues. The chain's CDR3 is CASSYGLAGGVNEQFF. CDR3 bases: TGTGCCAGCAGCTACGGACTAGCGGGAGGGGTGAATGAGCAGTTCTTC.

V is TRBV18 and J is TRBJ1-5; D gene ambiguous. Per the germline V gene, CDR1 is KGHSH and CDR2 is LQKENI. V dropped 2 bases and J dropped 5 bases, with 10 bases sitting between them. The CDR3 spans 14 residues. The CDR3 region is CASSPGRNHQPQHF. The CDR3 DNA is TGTGCCAGCTCACCAGGGCGAAATCATCAGCCCCAGCATTTT. The variable domain in full, completed from reference TRBV18 and TRBJ1-5, reads NAGVMQNPRHLVRRRGQEARLRCSPMKGHSHVYWYRQLPEEGLKFMVYLQKENIIDESGMPKERFSAEFPKEGPSILRIQQVVRGDSAAYFCASSPGRNHQPQHFGDGTRLSIL.

This clone has more than one count but fewer than ten. The chain carries TRBV4-2 and TRBJ1-2; D gene uncertain. The CDR3 consists of 16 residues. Trimming removed 0 bases from V and 3 bases from J, with 14 bases in between. CDR1 and CDR2 from the germline V gene are LGHNA and YNFKEQ. As DNA, the CDR3 is TGTGCCAGCAGCCAAGATTCCCTTGCAGGCCACTATGGCTACACCTTC. This sequence encodes CASSQDSLAGHYGYTF.

This clone appeared a few times. The chain has TRBV9 and TRBJ2-4, with TRBD2 matching over 10 bases. Germline-derived CDR1 and CDR2 are SGDLS and YYNGEE. The CDR3 is 13 amino acids. J was trimmed by 4 bases and V by 5 bases; bases with no gene match: 0. The CDR3 spells CASSSGGKNIQYF. The CDR3 DNA follows: TGTGCCAGCAGTAGCGGGGGGAAAAACATTCAGTACTTC.

The gene calls are TRBV7-8 and TRBJ2-6, with TRBD1 identical over 8 bases. Germline V gene data show CDR1 as SGHVS and CDR2 as FQNEAQ. The V gene end was trimmed by 5 bases and the J gene end by 2 bases; junction bases not matched to a gene: 2. CDR3 length: 15 amino acids. This CDR3 reads CASSKQGAGANVLTF. The CDR3 DNA follows: TGTGCCAGCAGCAAACAGGGGGCTGGGGCCAACGTCCTGACTTTC.

The chain combines TRBV7-9 with TRBJ1-5; no clear D gene. The CDR3 has 12 residues. Trimming removed 5 bases at V and 5 bases at J, with 7 bases between. The germline CDR1 and CDR2 sequences are SEHNR and FQNEAQ (reference sequence). In DNA, the CDR3 is TGTGCCAGCAGCCGTGACTATCAGCCCCAGCATTTT. Its translation: CASSRDYQPQHF. The full variable domain, its missing parts supplied by reference TRBV7-9 and TRBJ1-5, is DTGVSQNPRHKITKRGQNVTFRCDPISEHNRLYWYRQTLGQGPEFLTYFQNEAQLEKSRLLSDRFSAERPKGSFSTLEIQRTEQGDSAMYLCASSRDYQPQHFGDGTRLSIL.

The chain couples TRBV9 to TRBJ1-1, with D possibly being TRBD1 (6 bases). CDR3 length equals 16 residues. Germline V CDR1 and CDR2: SGDLS, YYNGEE. Trimming removed 3 bases at V and 0 bases at J, with 15 bases between. CDR3 sequence: CASSGGMDRLNTEAFF. CDR3 sequence (DNA): TGTGCCAGCAGCGGGGGGATGGACAGATTGAACACTGAAGCTTTCTTT.

The chain couples TRBV28 to TRBJ2-1; D is uncertain. V shed 4 bases and J shed 8 bases, with 15 bases lying between them. The CDR3 totals 14 residues. CDR1 is MDHEN, CDR2 SYDVKM, per germline. The CDR3 bases are TGTGCCAGCAGTTCCCCCCCGGCACGCGATGAGCAGTTCTTC. Translation: CASSSPPARDEQFF. Full variable domain (rest looked up from reference TRBV28 and TRBJ2-1): DVKVTQSSRYLVKRTGEKVFLECVQDMDHENMFWYRQDPGLGLRLIYFSYDVKMKEKGDIPEGYSVSREKKERFSLILESASTNQTSMYLCASSSPPARDEQFFGPGTRLTVL.

V gene TRBV7-2 combines with J gene TRBJ1-5; D ambiguous. Germline CDR1 and CDR2: SGHTA and FQGNSA. CDR3 size: 15 residues. Deletions cut 0 bases from V and 0 bases from J, with 6 bases between. The CDR3 spells CASSLARYSNQPQHF. DNA for the CDR3: TGTGCCAGCAGCTTAGCCAGATATAGCAATCAGCCCCAGCATTTT.

The gene calls are TRBV5-4 and TRBJ2-1, with TRBD2 as a possible D gene (6 bases). Germline loops: CDR1 SGHNT, CDR2 YYREEE (reference sequence). The CDR3 spans 13 residues. The V end lost 0 bases, the J end lost 8 bases, and 9 bases lay between the germline ends. In DNA, the CDR3 is TGTGCCAGCAGCTTGGCGGCTAGCGATGAGCAGTTCTTC. It is translated as CASSLAASDEQFF.

J is TRBJ1-1 and V is TRBV18, with D uncertain. The length of the CDR3 is 13 residues. The V gene's germline CDR1 is KGHSH and CDR2 LQKENI. Trimming took 4 bases from V and 5 from J, leaving 11 bases between them. In DNA, the CDR3 is TGTGCCAGCTCACGGGAGTGGGAAACTGAAGCTTTCTTT. Residues: CASSREWETEAFF.

V and J are TRBV28 and TRBJ2-7, with 8 positions matching TRBD1. The CDR3 has 14 residues. Trimming took 5 bases from V and 6 from J; bases not matched to a gene: 9. Germline V gene sequence: CDR1 MDHEN, CDR2 SYDVKM. The DNA of the CDR3 is TGTGCCAGCAGTAGACCGGGACAGGCCTTCGAGCAGTACTTC. Protein: CASSRPGQAFEQYF.

In nucleotides, the CDR3 is TGTGCCAGTAGTATGGGCATAGTCTTCTCTGGAAACACCATATATTTT. It translates to CASSMGIVFSGNTIYF. J is TRBJ1-3 and V is TRBV19; no clear D. Germline V gene data show CDR1 as LNHDA and CDR2 as SQIVND (reference sequence). CDR3 length: 16 residues. Trimming cost V 3 bases and J 0 bases, with 12 bases left between them.

The V call is TRBV11-3, the J call TRBJ2-5; 7 nucleotides agree with TRBD2. Trimming took 3 bases from V and 5 from J; bases not matched to a gene: 3. This CDR3 has 13 amino acids. Per germline, CDR1 SGHNT and CDR2 YENEEA. In DNA form, the CDR3 reads TGTGCCAGCAGCTTTGGGGGGGGTGAGACCCAGTACTTC. It translates to CASSFGGGETQYF.

V usage is TRBV11-2 and J usage is TRBJ2-1; D possibly corresponds to TRBD2 (5 bases). CDR3 length equals 13 residues. Germline CDR1 and CDR2: SGHAT and FQNNGV. With 5 bases removed from V and 9 bases from J, the gap between germline ends came to 14 bases. The DNA of the CDR3 is TGTGCCAGCAGCCCCACTAGTATCGGTGAGCAGTTCTTC. Translated: CASSPTSIGEQFF.